The rows below give T cell receptor beta chains drawn from one sample of a study of T cell responses to AZD1222 COVID-19 vaccine. Method: immunoSEQ multiplex PCR; TCRdb's copy keeps in-frame clones and lacks some. This table holds 120,000 or so clones, around 84% found once. Sequences were derived from peripheral blood, sampled 28 days after the second AZD1222 dose. Every receptor here comes from an adult who received the AZD1222 COVID-19 vaccine. CDR3s include the opening cysteine and the closing phenylalanine or tryptophan. The D gene is left open where the match is weak. Not every row has a clone size; where given, it reads once, few, many or a size class.

CDR3aa	CDR3nt	abundance	v_gene	d_gene	j_gene
CASSQRGGNTGELFF	TGTGCCAGCAGTCAGCGGGGCGGGAACACCGGGGAGCTGTTTTTT	NA	TRBV6-5	TRBD2	TRBJ2-2
CASSLGGIGEKLFF	TGTGCCAGCAGCTTGGGAGGGATAGGCGAAAAACTGTTTTTT	NA	TRBV5-6	NA	TRBJ1-4
CASSQVLRLTGEDEQYF	TGTGCCAGCAGCCAAGTTCTGAGGTTAACGGGCGAGGACGAGCAGTACTTC	NA	TRBV3-1/TRBV3-2	NA	TRBJ2-7
CASSPLITEAFF	TGTGCCAGCAGCCCGTTAATAACTGAAGCTTTCTTT	NA	TRBV9	NA	TRBJ1-1
CASSILPGPYEQYF	TGTGCCAGTAGTATATTACCAGGGCCGTACGAGCAGTACTTC	NA	TRBV19	NA	TRBJ2-7
CASSLLENTEAFF	TGTGCCAGCAGCCTCTTGGAGAACACTGAAGCTTTCTTT	NA	TRBV3-1/TRBV3-2	NA	TRBJ1-1
CATEGEGANIQYF	TGTGCCACTGAGGGGGAAGGGGCAAACATTCAGTACTTC	NA	TRBV12-3/TRBV12-4	NA	TRBJ2-4
CASSRPGTGTSGNTIYF	TGTGCCAGCAGTCGCCCCGGGACAGGCACCTCTGGAAACACCATATATTTT	NA	TRBV28	TRBD1	TRBJ1-3
CASSVTGARNAGELFF	TGTGCCAGCAGCGTTACAGGGGCCCGAAACGCCGGGGAGCTGTTTTTT	NA	TRBV7-2	TRBD1	TRBJ2-2
CASTRGSGPNSYEQYF	TGTGCCAGCACCCGCGGGTCGGGGCCGAACTCCTACGAGCAGTACTTC	NA	TRBV3-1/TRBV3-2	NA	TRBJ2-7
CASSPLTGGSGELFF	TGTGCCAGCAGCCCCCTGACAGGGGGCTCCGGGGAGCTGTTTTTT	NA	TRBV5-6	TRBD1	TRBJ2-2
CASSLGLDPLYNEQFF	TGTGCCAGCAGCTTGGGACTCGACCCACTTTACAATGAGCAGTTCTTC	NA	TRBV5-6	NA	TRBJ2-1
CASSLRQGETQYF	TGCGCCAGCAGCTTGAGACAGGGGGAGACCCAGTACTTC	once	TRBV5-1	TRBD1	TRBJ2-5
CASSIAPNSPLHF	TGTGCCAGCAGCATCGCCCCCAATTCACCCCTCCACTTT	NA	TRBV7-9	NA	TRBJ1-6
CAISRDGLMNTEAFF	TGTGCCATCAGCCGGGACGGACTCATGAACACTGAAGCTTTCTTT	NA	TRBV10-3	NA	TRBJ1-1
CASSPTTGGFYNEQFF	TGCGCCAGCAGCCCGACAACAGGGGGTTTTTACAATGAGCAGTTCTTC	NA	TRBV4-3	TRBD1	TRBJ2-1
CASSESFAGAKAGELFF	TGCGCCAGCAGTGAGTCGTTTGCGGGGGCGAAGGCCGGGGAGCTGTTTTTT	few	TRBV10-1	NA	TRBJ2-2
CATSTSGPNQPQHF	NA	NA	TRBV24-1	NA	TRBJ1-5
CASSLDGLSSYNEQFF	TGCGCCAGCAGCTTGGACGGACTTAGCTCCTACAATGAGCAGTTCTTC	NA	TRBV5-1	NA	TRBJ2-1
CASRQVGSYEQYF	TGTGCCAGTCGACAGGTCGGATCTTACGAGCAGTACTTC	NA	TRBV19	NA	TRBJ2-7
CASSPGRYANEKLFF	TGTGCCAGTAGTCCAGGCCGCTATGCTAATGAAAAACTGTTTTTT	NA	TRBV19	NA	TRBJ1-4
CASSFTSPGEQYF	TGCGCCAGCAGCTTTACCAGCCCGGGCGAGCAGTACTTC	NA	TRBV5-1	NA	TRBJ2-7
CASKWGGAMNTEAFF	TGTGCCAGCAAATGGGGGGGGGCGATGAACACTGAAGCTTTCTTT	NA	TRBV19	NA	TRBJ1-1
CASSPGLAIDTQYF	TGTGCCAGCAGCCCGGGACTAGCGATTGATACGCAGTATTTT	NA	TRBV25-1	TRBD2	TRBJ2-3
CASSPYIGDYGYTF	TGCGCCAGCAGCCCCTACATAGGGGACTATGGCTACACCTTC	NA	TRBV4-3	NA	TRBJ1-2
CASSPYGQEAFF	TGTGCCAGCTCACCTTATGGACAAGAAGCTTTCTTT	NA	TRBV18	NA	TRBJ1-1
CASSQDLQGNQPQHF	TGTGCCAGCAGCCAAGATCTACAGGGTAATCAGCCCCAGCATTTT	NA	TRBV4-2	NA	TRBJ1-5
CASSLSVAGGTWIYEQYF	TGTGCCAGCAGCCTGTCGGTAGCGGGGGGCACCTGGATCTATGAGCAGTACTTC	NA	TRBV5-5	TRBD2	TRBJ2-7
CASDTGLFEKLFF	TGTGCCAGCGACACAGGGTTATTCGAAAAACTGTTTTTT	NA	TRBV6-5	NA	TRBJ1-4
CASGGRLRTNEKLFF	TGTGCCAGCGGCGGAAGGTTGAGGACTAATGAAAAACTGTTTTTT	NA	TRBV7-2	NA	TRBJ1-4
CASSLRYRVFQETQYF	TGTGCCAGCAGCTTACGGTACAGGGTGTTCCAAGAGACCCAGTACTTC	NA	TRBV7-2	NA	TRBJ2-5
CASSIDRSIGGGFF	TGTGCCAGTAGTATTGATAGGTCCATCGGAGGGGGTTTCTTT	NA	TRBV19	NA	TRBJ1-1
CASSVELAGAPRQFF	TGTGCCAGCAGCGTAGAACTAGCGGGGGCCCCGAGGCAGTTCTTC	NA	TRBV9	TRBD2	TRBJ2-1
CASSEKGGDGYTF	TGTGCCAGCAGTGAAAAGGGGGGTGATGGCTACACCTTC	once	TRBV6-1	NA	TRBJ1-2
CASSSTLSGKRSSGNTIYF	TGTGCCAGCAGTTCGACCCTAAGCGGTAAACGGAGCTCTGGAAACACCATATATTTT	NA	TRBV28	NA	TRBJ1-3
CASSLGQGVTQYF	TGTGCCAGCAGCTTAGGTCAGGGCGTGACCCAGTACTTC	NA	TRBV7-6	NA	TRBJ2-5
CASSLGWTGGEGDYGYTF	TGTGCCAGCAGCCTGGGATGGACAGGGGGTGAGGGTGACTATGGCTACACCTTC	once	TRBV3-1/TRBV3-2	TRBD1	TRBJ1-2
CASSQERTSGLVGQFF	TGCGCCAGCAGCCAAGAAAGGACTAGCGGACTCGTCGGGCAGTTCTTC	NA	TRBV4-3	TRBD2	TRBJ2-1
CASSFSGDTEAFF	TGTGCCAGCAGCTTCTCGGGGGACACTGAAGCTTTCTTT	NA	TRBV7-3	NA	TRBJ1-1
CASSFTGGLSYEQYF	TGTGCCAGCAGCTTTACAGGGGGCCTATCCTACGAGCAGTACTTC	once	TRBV7-2	TRBD1	TRBJ2-7
CASSLSTGENSPLHF	TGCGCCAGCAGCTTATCTACAGGGGAAAATTCACCCCTCCACTTT	NA	TRBV5-1	TRBD1	TRBJ1-6
CASRPLRGSRSTYEQYF	TGTGCCAGCAGGCCCCTAAGAGGGTCCCGGAGTACCTACGAGCAGTACTTC	NA	TRBV27	NA	TRBJ2-7
CASSFYEEAFF	TGTGCCAGCAGTTTTTACGAGGAAGCTTTCTTT	NA	TRBV12-3/TRBV12-4	NA	TRBJ1-1
CATSDPNDQSDTQYF	TGTGCCACCAGTGATCCAAACGACCAATCAGATACGCAGTATTTT	NA	TRBV24-1	NA	TRBJ2-3
CASSSPIESGYGYTF	TGTGCCAGCAGCTCTCCCATCGAATCGGGCTATGGCTACACCTTC	NA	TRBV7-8	NA	TRBJ1-2
CASSLTDTLNTEAFF	TGTGCCAGCTCACTGACCGACACCCTGAACACTGAAGCTTTCTTT	NA	TRBV18	NA	TRBJ1-1
CASSPPAFRTEAFF	TGTGCCAGCAGTCCCCCGGCATTCCGGACTGAAGCTTTCTTT	NA	TRBV28	NA	TRBJ1-1
CASSVVSGGAGNEQFF	TGTGCCAGCAGCGTAGTTAGCGGGGGGGCCGGAAATGAGCAGTTCTTC	once	TRBV9	TRBD2	TRBJ2-1
CASSLSPSGTYEQYF	TGTGCCAGCAGCTTATCGCCTAGCGGGACCTACGAGCAGTACTTC	NA	TRBV7-9	TRBD2	TRBJ2-7
CASSLETANTEAFF	TGTGCCAGCAGTTTAGAGACAGCGAACACTGAAGCTTTCTTT	NA	TRBV28	NA	TRBJ1-1
CASSPMVDYGYTF	TGTGCCAGTAGCCCCATGGTGGATTATGGCTACACCTTC	NA	TRBV19	NA	TRBJ1-2